These T cell receptor beta chains were read from a single sample in a study of blood T cell repertoires in COVID-19. The protocol was immunoSEQ multiplex PCR, while the TCRdb copy is restricted to in-frame clones and leaves out a portion. The table includes fewer than 15,000 clones, 84% detected once. The material sequenced was peripheral blood. The origin of the receptors is a man aged 50-59 years with active COVID-19. Each CDR3 is given without its conserved first and last residue.

V	J	CDR3
TRBV29-1	TRBJ2-3	SVEGGSTDTQY
TRBV5-8	TRBJ2-7	ASSLGQY
TRBV11-3	TRBJ2-3	ASSLANGGSATDTQY
TRBV7-3	TRBJ2-1	ASSLSTGAIDEQF
TRBV7-8	TRBJ2-4	ASSPSTGKNIQY
TRBV27	TRBJ2-3	ASSLAATSTDTQY
TRBV3-1/TRBV3-2	TRBJ1-4	ASSPGQGSEKLF
TRBV7-3	TRBJ2-1	ASSLRASGSIGNEQF
TRBV27	TRBJ2-2	ASSVTGSLPFGELF
TRBV28	TRBJ2-5	ASSLAGYWETQY
TRBV27	TRBJ1-5	ASGHRQGQPQH
TRBV6-5	TRBJ1-1	ASSYTSLLDSTEAF
TRBV6-1	TRBJ2-7	ASSETDFILPYEQY
TRBV5-6	TRBJ2-1	ASSSAGGFNEQF
TRBV27	TRBJ2-4	ASSLSASKNIQY
TRBV7-9	TRBJ2-1	ASSPRFHEQF
TRBV7-3	TRBJ2-3	ASSLLAGLDTQY
TRBV19	TRBJ2-1	ASRSSGSGNNEQF
TRBV2	TRBJ2-1	ASRRGLNRRSEQF
TRBV2	TRBJ2-3	ASRGTELTQY
TRBV30	TRBJ2-7	ARLQGYEQY
TRBV11-2	TRBJ2-3	ASSLVAGGPSADTQY
TRBV4-1	TRBJ2-5	ASSQARGQEHETQY
TRBV6-5	TRBJ2-3	ASSGQGYSTDTQY
TRBV9	TRBJ2-1	ASSVLPRDSHNEQF
TRBV27	TRBJ2-7	ASSPGTSGIEQY
TRBV5-4	TRBJ1-1	ASRPVGQSTEAF
TRBV4-1	TRBJ1-3	ASSQDVTGGNTIY
TRBV4-2	TRBJ1-1	ASSQPGYSWTEAF
TRBV11-2	TRBJ2-1	ASSHWAAGGPGSYNEQF
TRBV9	TRBJ1-6	ASSVEGQYNSPLH
TRBV7-3	TRBJ2-7	ASSSWDSPYEQY
TRBV13	TRBJ1-2	ASSLDRGTYGYT
TRBV27	TRBJ2-2	ASSLLTAGGVDTGELF
TRBV21-1	TRBJ1-1	ASSPHRVGAGLQGDTEAF
TRBV14	TRBJ2-1	ASSHPPGQGDNEQF
TRBV19	TRBJ1-5	ASSTTPGGGHPQH
TRBV4-1	TRBJ2-7	ASSPLGHTSYEQY
TRBV27	TRBJ2-5	ASWTSGTPGTQY
TRBV27	TRBJ2-7	ASSPTSEAEQY
TRBV28	TRBJ2-3	ASSLTGTGPDTQY
TRBV9	TRBJ2-7	ASSPGGGSYEQY
TRBV7-8	TRBJ1-5	ASSLVLGGNQPQH
TRBV4-1	TRBJ2-5	ASSPGLAEETQY
TRBV19	TRBJ2-1	ASSIVLRGLYNEQF
TRBV7-9	TRBJ2-1	ASSRSSYNEQF
TRBV19	TRBJ2-1	ASSRTSGSKVREDEQF
TRBV10-1	TRBJ2-2	ASSDFGPGELF
TRBV4-1	TRBJ1-2	ASSQVYEIGRGRDYGYT
TRBV6-2/TRBV6-3	TRBJ1-2	ASSYTTGDYYGYT
TRBV7-7	TRBJ2-2	ASSSSGTSITGELF
TRBV9	TRBJ2-7	ASSAQQGTSYEQY
TRBV4-1	TRBJ1-1	ASSLFPGTGGLNTEAF
TRBV9	TRBJ1-1	ASSHGGDTEAF
TRBV6-5	TRBJ1-1	ASSPTTVNTEAF
TRBV29-1	TRBJ2-7	SVGTVYEQY